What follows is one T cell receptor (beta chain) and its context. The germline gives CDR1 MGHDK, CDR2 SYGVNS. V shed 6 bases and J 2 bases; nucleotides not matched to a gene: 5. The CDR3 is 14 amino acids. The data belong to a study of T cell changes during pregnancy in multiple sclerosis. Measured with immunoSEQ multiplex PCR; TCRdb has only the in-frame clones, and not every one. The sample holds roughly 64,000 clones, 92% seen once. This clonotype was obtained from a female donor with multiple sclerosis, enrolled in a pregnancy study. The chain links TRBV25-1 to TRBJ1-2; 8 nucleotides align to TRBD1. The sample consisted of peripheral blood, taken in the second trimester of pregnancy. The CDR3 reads CASRGAGGNYGYTF. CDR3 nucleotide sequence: TGTGCCAGCAGAGGGGCAGGGGGCAACTATGGCTACACCTTC.